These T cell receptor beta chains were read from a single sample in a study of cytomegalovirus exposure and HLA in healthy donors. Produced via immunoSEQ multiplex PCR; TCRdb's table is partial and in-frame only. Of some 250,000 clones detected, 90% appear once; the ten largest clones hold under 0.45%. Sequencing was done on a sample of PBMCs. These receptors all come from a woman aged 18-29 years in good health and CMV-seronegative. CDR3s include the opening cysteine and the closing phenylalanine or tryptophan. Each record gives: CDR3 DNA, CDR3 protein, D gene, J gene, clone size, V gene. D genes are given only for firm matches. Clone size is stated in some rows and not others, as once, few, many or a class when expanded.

TGTGCCAGCTCGGGCAGGGACACGGCGAGGCCCTACGAGCAGTACTTC | CASSGRDTARPYEQYF | . | TRBJ2-7 | . | TRBV19
TGTGCCAGCAGCACTGGACAGGGGGCGGAAGGAAACACCATATATTTT | CASSTGQGAEGNTIYF | TRBD1 | TRBJ1-3 | once | TRBV5-4
TGTGCCACAGGGACAGCACCTAACACCATATATTTT | CATGTAPNTIYF | TRBD1 | TRBJ1-3 | . | TRBV10-3
TGTGCCAGCAGTTCCTCACTGGGCCTATATAATTCACCCCTCCACTTT | CASSSSLGLYNSPLHF | . | TRBJ1-6 | . | TRBV27
TGTGCCAGCAGCGCGGGACAGGGAGTATACGAGCAGTACTTC | CASSAGQGVYEQYF | TRBD1 | TRBJ2-7 | . | TRBV5-4
TGTGCCAGCAGCCCAAGACAAGGGAGAAACACCGGGGAGCTGTTTTTT | CASSPRQGRNTGELFF | . | TRBJ2-2 | . | TRBV11-3
TGTGCCAGCAGTTTATTTTCGGGTATGAACACTGAAGCTTTCTTT | CASSLFSGMNTEAFF | . | TRBJ1-1 | . | TRBV28
TGCGCCAGGCACCGACTAGCGGAGAGAGGGAATGAGCAGTTCTTC | CARHRLAERGNEQFF | TRBD2 | TRBJ2-1 | . | TRBV10-2
TGTGCCAGCAGCTTAGCGGGACAGTTGAACACTGAAGCTTTCTTT | CASSLAGQLNTEAFF | TRBD1 | TRBJ1-1 | . | TRBV7-2
TGTGCCAGCAGTCGGTCTTCGACAGGGTATCGTGAAAAACTGTTTTTT | CASSRSSTGYREKLFF | TRBD1 | TRBJ1-4 | . | TRBV27
TGTGCCAGCAGTCCGTCATCCGACAGGGGGTTCTCAAAAAATCAGCCCCAGCATTTT | CASSPSSDRGFSKNQPQHF | TRBD1 | TRBJ1-5 | . | TRBV2
TGTGCCAGTAGTCCAGGGGGTGGTGAAGATACGCAGTATTTT | CASSPGGGEDTQYF | TRBD1 | TRBJ2-3 | . | TRBV19
TGTGCCAGCAGTCGGTCCGGGACAGGGGTCAGGGAGCAGTACTTC | CASSRSGTGVREQYF | TRBD1 | TRBJ2-7 | once | TRBV27
TGTGCCAGCAGCGTGACAGGGGATGGCTACACCTTC | CASSVTGDGYTF | TRBD1 | TRBJ1-2 | . | TRBV7-8
TGTGCCAGCAGCTCCCGCGTGCTCCGGGACAGGGGTAATCAGCCCCAGCATTTT | CASSSRVLRDRGNQPQHF | TRBD1 | TRBJ1-5 | . | TRBV7-8
TGTGCCAGCAGTTCACCGGGACAGGGGGATACTGAAGCTTTCTTT | CASSSPGQGDTEAFF | TRBD1 | TRBJ1-1 | . | TRBV6-6
TGCGCCAGCAGCTTGAAAATCGGGAACACCGGGGAGCTGTTTTTT | CASSLKIGNTGELFF | . | TRBJ2-2 | . | TRBV5-1
TGTGCCAGCAGCTGGACTAGCGGCTACGAGCAGTACTTC | CASSWTSGYEQYF | TRBD2 | TRBJ2-7 | . | TRBV5-5
TGTGCCAGCAGTCCAGGGTCGAGCTCCTACAATGAGCAGTTCTTC | CASSPGSSSYNEQFF | . | TRBJ2-1 | . | TRBV27
TGTGCCAGCAGTTACACGGGATCGAGGTCTAACTATGGCTACACCTTC | CASSYTGSRSNYGYTF | . | TRBJ1-2 | once | TRBV6-5
TGTGCCAGCAGCTCCGCTGGGGGCAGGGATGGCTACACCTTC | CASSSAGGRDGYTF | . | TRBJ1-2 | . | TRBV7-2
TGCGCCAGCAGCAAAGAGACATGGCAGGGAGGCAACACTGAAGCTTTCTTT | CASSKETWQGGNTEAFF | . | TRBJ1-1 | . | TRBV5-1
TGTGCCAGCCTTAGGAACAGAGAAAGCAATCAGCCCCAGCATTTT | CASLRNRESNQPQHF | . | TRBJ1-5 | . | TRBV2
TGTGCCAGCGAAACGAGACAGGGGGCTTCCACAGATACGCAGTATTTT | CASETRQGASTDTQYF | TRBD1 | TRBJ2-3 | . | TRBV5-8
TGCGCCAGCAGCCAAGCCGGGGTTGACGGATCCTACGAGCAGTACTTC | CASSQAGVDGSYEQYF | . | TRBJ2-7 | . | TRBV4-1
TGTGCCAGCAGCAATGGACAGTTCTCCTCTGGGGCCAACGTCCTGACTTTC | CASSNGQFSSGANVLTF | . | TRBJ2-6 | . | TRBV28
TGTGCCAGCAGCCCGGGGGGGGAGGCGGCTGGCTACACCTTC | CASSPGGEAAGYTF | . | TRBJ1-2 | . | TRBV7-9
TGTGCCAGCAGTCAGGAGACCCAGTACTTC | CASSQETQYF | . | TRBJ2-5 | . | TRBV28
TGTGCCACCAGCAGAGGATACGGTCAGCCCCAGCATTTT | CATSRGYGQPQHF | . | TRBJ1-5 | once | TRBV15
TGTGCCTGGAGGGGACAAGACTCTGGAAACACCATATATTTT | CAWRGQDSGNTIYF | . | TRBJ1-3 | . | TRBV30
TGTGCCAGCAGCTTTGGGGGGATCGAGCAGTACTTC | CASSFGGIEQYF | . | TRBJ2-7 | . | TRBV7-2
TGTGCCAGCAGGTTACAGGGAATTTCGGGTGGCTACACCTTC | CASRLQGISGGYTF | . | TRBJ1-2 | . | TRBV6-5
TGTGCCAGCAGTTTTCTCAGGGGAAGGAGCTCCTACGAGCAGTACTTC | CASSFLRGRSSYEQYF | . | TRBJ2-7 | . | TRBV2
TGCGCCAGCAGACCCACAGGAGACAATGAGCAGTTCTTC | CASRPTGDNEQFF | . | TRBJ2-1 | . | TRBV5-1
TGTGCCAGCAGCTTAGAAGGGGGCAGAAACAATGAGCAGTTCTTC | CASSLEGGRNNEQFF | TRBD1 | TRBJ2-1 | . | TRBV7-9
TGTGCTAGTGGTTTGCGCCTAGCGGGGGTTCTCGATCCTTCGGATACGCAGTATTTT | CASGLRLAGVLDPSDTQYF | TRBD2 | TRBJ2-3 | . | TRBV12-5
TGTGCCAGGGTCGACAGGGGTGAAGCTTTCTTT | CARVDRGEAFF | TRBD1 | TRBJ1-1 | . | TRBV2
TGTGCCAGCAGCGAGAGGGATAACTATGGCTACACCTTC | CASSERDNYGYTF | . | TRBJ1-2 | . | TRBV11-2
TGTGCCAGCAGCTTAAGAATTAGCGGGGGGCTGGATGAGCAGTTCTTC | CASSLRISGGLDEQFF | TRBD2 | TRBJ2-1 | . | TRBV11-2
TGCGCCAGCAGTGAACTAGCGGGGGGTAGCACAGATACGCAGTATTTT | CASSELAGGSTDTQYF | TRBD2 | TRBJ2-3 | . | TRBV10-2